The 6 T cell receptor beta chains below were found in one sample sequenced in a study of T cells in Graves' hyperthyroidism and ophthalmopathy. What was amplified from RNA transcripts were TCR beta CDR3 regions. HTBI primers were used for first-round RT-PCR of the TCR CDR3. TCRdb called the multiplex PCR reads again in MiXCR, with one record for every CDR3 protein. The sample includes about 400,000 distinct CDR3 sequences, roughly 14% of them seen just once. The specimen sequenced was blood. The receptors derive from a woman under 30 with Graves' hyperthyroidism that later progressed to Graves' ophthalmopathy.

At least ten counts were recorded for this clonotype. The V call is TRBV7-2, the J call TRBJ2-7, with 10 bases identical to TRBD2. From germline, CDR1 is SGHTA and CDR2 FQGNSA. The CDR3 loop spans 15 amino acids. Losses at the gene ends were 4 bases for V and 6 bases for J; bases not matched to a gene: 9. CDR3 sequence reads: CASSSSTSGIPEQYF. Here the CDR3 DNA reads TGTGCCAGCAGCTCAAGTACTAGCGGGATTCCCGAGCAGTACTTC.

This clonotype was recorded many times. The rearrangement uses TRBV20-1 and TRBJ1-4; 11 nucleotides agree with TRBD1. Germline values: CDR1 DFQATT, CDR2 SNEGSKA (reference sequence). With 6 bases clipped from V and 11 bases from J, the junction kept 11 bases outside the gene matches. The CDR3 totals 14 residues. CDR3 amino acids: CSANPGQGGGKLFF. The CDR3 DNA is TGCAGTGCAAACCCGGGACAGGGGGGGGGGAAACTGTTTTTT.

The rearrangement uses TRBV6-4 and TRBJ2-2; 12 bases line up with TRBD2. The length of the CDR3 is 15 residues. Germline CDR1 and CDR2: MRHNA and SNTAGT. Trimming removed 2 bases from V and 5 bases from J; junction bases left unmatched: 0. DNA for the CDR3: TGTGCCAGCAGTGACGGGACTAGCGGGACCGGGGAGCTGTTTTTT. Protein: CASSDGTSGTGELFF.

This clonotype showed up many times. The chain recombines TRBV11-3 with TRBJ2-1; either TRBD1 or TRBD2 may fit D (5 bases each). Germline V lookup: CDR1 SGHNT, CDR2 YENEEA. V gave up 3 bases and J gave up 10 bases, with 13 bases separating them. The CDR3 covers 13 residues. In nucleotides, the CDR3 is TGTGCCAGCAGCTTCGAGGGGCGGGCCGAGCAGTTCTTC. Amino acid sequence: CASSFEGRAEQFF.

This chain joins TRBV9 and TRBJ2-1, with no clear D. Germline V lookup: CDR1 SGDLS, CDR2 YYNGEE. CDR3 size: 14 residues. Trimming removed 1 base at V and 7 bases at J, with 12 bases between. The CDR3 DNA sequence: TGTGCCAGCAGCGTATTTCATGATAGGAATGAGCAGTTCTTC. It yields the protein CASSVFHDRNEQFF.

J is TRBJ2-1 and V is TRBV6-1, with 9 bases that match TRBD2. The trim removed 6 bases at V and 8 bases at J, leaving 14 bases unmatched. Germline-derived CDR1 and CDR2 are MNHNS and SASEGT. CDR3 length: 16 residues. The chain's CDR3 is CASRIETSGSPHEQFF. The CDR3 bases are TGTGCCAGCAGGATCGAGACTAGCGGAAGCCCCCATGAGCAGTTCTTC.